One and the same sample provided the 3 T cell receptor beta chains below, sequenced in a study of response to subunit inactivated influenza vaccine. MiXCR, applied by TCRdb to the RT-PCR reads, yields one record per CDR3 protein. The repertoire includes fewer than 600,000 distinct CDR3 sequences, approximately 7.7% of them detected once, and around 13% sits in the top ten. Sequences were derived from PBMCs from blood, sampled about 23 months after vaccination. The source of these receptors is a man between 50 and 75 years old who received an inactivated influenza vaccine.

The chain carries TRBV15 and TRBJ2-7; the D gene is possibly TRBD1 (5 bases). The CDR3 consists of 15 residues. Per the germline V gene, CDR1 is LNHNV and CDR2 is YYDKDF (reference sequence). Trimming took off 0 bases at V and 1 base at J, with 10 bases between the two ends. Here the CDR3 reads CATSRDHDRSYEQYF. Here the CDR3 DNA reads TGTGCCACCAGCAGAGATCATGACAGATCCTACGAGCAGTACTTC.

This clonotype was counted at least ten times. The rearrangement joins TRBV12-3 or TRBV12-4 to TRBJ2-7; TRBD2 agrees at 10 bases. This CDR3 has 17 amino acids. J gave up 5 bases and V 4 bases, and 14 bases lay outside the gene matches. The CDR3 region has the DNA TGTGCCAGCAGTTGGGATCCTGGACTAGCGGATCCTCACGAGCAGTACTTC. This sequence encodes CASSWDPGLADPHEQYF.

This clonotype was seen at least ten times. This chain joins TRBV29-1 and TRBJ2-1; TRBD1 agrees at 9 bases. Per the germline V gene, CDR1 is SQVTM and CDR2 is ANQGSEA. This CDR3 has 15 amino acids. The J segment lost 0 bases and the V segment lost 6 bases, leaving 6 bases of the junction unmatched. This CDR3 reads CSVQTGGGSYNEQFF. The CDR3 coding sequence is TGCAGCGTCCAAACAGGGGGCGGCTCCTACAATGAGCAGTTCTTC.